Given below is one T cell receptor (beta chain) in context. The data were obtained in a study of Graves' ophthalmopathy and Graves' hyperthyroidism. Investigators amplified TCR beta CDR3 regions from RNA transcripts. First-round RT-PCR relied on HTBI primers, and a second-round multiplex PCR came next. TCRdb re-called the multiplex PCR reads with MiXCR, one entry per CDR3 protein. This sample carries around 600,000 distinct CDR3 sequences, 35% to 50% of them seen once, and the ten largest clones take more than 3%. The sequencing sample was made of peripheral blood. The receptor was isolated from an adult man with Graves' ophthalmopathy.

CDR3 coding DNA: TGTGCCAGCAGCCCGCAGGCGGAGGGGGAAAAACTGTTTTTT. It translates to CASSPQAEGEKLFF. The chain carries TRBV7-8 and TRBJ1-4, with D perhaps matching TRBD1 (5 bases). Germline V gene lookup returns CDR1 SGHVS and CDR2 FQNEAQ. The CDR3 sequence is 14 residues long. V shed 5 bases and J shed 8 bases, with 15 bases lying between them.